One sample yielded the 16 T cell receptor beta chains listed below, sequenced in a study of blood T cell repertoires in COVID-19. This table comes from immunoSEQ multiplex PCR, and its TCRdb copy is limited to in-frame clones, with some not included. Of some 30,000 clones listed, 88% are singletons. The material sequenced was peripheral blood. The source is a human donor with active COVID-19. The donor label of this sample is uncertain.

The chain links TRBV3-1 (or the pseudogene TRBV3-2) to TRBJ2-5; TRBD2 agrees at 7 bases. Germline loops: CDR1 LGHDT, CDR2 YNNKEL (reference sequence). This CDR3 spans 16 amino acids. The J segment lost 3 bases and the V segment lost 3 bases, leaving 10 bases of the junction unmatched. This CDR3 reads CASSHLGGGKEETQYF. CDR3 in DNA: TGTGCCAGCAGCCATCTTGGGGGGGGTAAGGAAGAGACCCAGTACTTC.

The chain uses TRBV4-2 and TRBJ2-7, with a weak D call TRBD2 (6 bases). Trimming left V 1 base short and J 2 bases short, with 18 bases between. This CDR3 has 17 amino acids. Germline V gene lookup returns CDR1 LGHNA and CDR2 YNFKEQ. CDR3 region: CASSQARGIAITYEQYF. In DNA form, the CDR3 reads TGTGCCAGCAGCCAAGCACGGGGGATAGCGATTACCTACGAGCAGTACTTC.

The rearrangement uses TRBV20-1 and TRBJ1-1; D gene ambiguous. Trimming pared 0 bases from V and 6 bases from J, leaving 5 bases between. Looked up from germline, CDR1 is DFQATT and CDR2 is SNEGSKA (reference sequence). CDR3 length: 11 amino acids. CDR3 sequence reads: CSARDYAEAFF. The CDR3 DNA reads TGCAGTGCTAGAGATTATGCTGAAGCTTTCTTT.

The chain is built from TRBV7-2 and TRBJ2-3; TRBD2 agrees at 10 bases. CDR3 length: 17 residues. V gave up 5 bases and J gave up 2 bases; unmatched junction bases: 10. Germline lookup yields CDR1 SGHTA and CDR2 FQGNSA. CDR3 residues: CASSQRRTSGHTDTQYF. CDR3 coding DNA: TGTGCCAGCAGCCAACGACGGACTAGCGGCCACACAGATACGCAGTATTTT.

Points on this clone: Because it lacks the conserved phenylalanine or tryptophan at the end, this CDR3 is likely a read error. The limits of the CDR3 on the DNA are not certain, so only TCRdb's listed CDR3 is given. J is TRBJ1-1 and V is TRBV3-1 (or the pseudogene TRBV3-2). Germline lookup yields CDR1 LGHDT and CDR2 YNNKEL (reference sequence). The CDR3 length is 11 residues, termini included. CDR3 loop: CASSSMGLFSL.

The V call is TRBV4-2, the J call TRBJ2-7, with D possibly matching TRBD2 (6 bases). Trimming removed 2 bases at V and 2 bases at J, with 10 bases between. The V gene's germline CDR1 is LGHNA and CDR2 YNFKEQ. The CDR3 extends over 14 amino acids. CDR3 sequence (DNA): TGTGCCAGCAGCCAATCCGGGAGAACCTACGAGCAGTACTTC. Translating it yields CASSQSGRTYEQYF.

The chain joins TRBV7-3 to TRBJ2-3, with 9 positions matching TRBD1. The junction had 10 bases not matched to a gene; V was cut back by 5 bases and J by 7 bases. CDR3 size: 15 residues. The germline V gene encodes CDR1 SGHTA and CDR2 FQGTGA. CDR3 coding DNA: TGTGCCAGCAGCACCGGGACAGGGTTGGGAAATACGCAGTATTTT. It translates to CASSTGTGLGNTQYF.

V usage is TRBV14 and J usage is TRBJ1-6; 9 bases map to TRBD1. Germline lookup yields CDR1 SGHDN and CDR2 FVKESK. The CDR3 spans 16 residues. The junction had 6 bases not matched to a gene; V was cut back by 2 bases and J by 7 bases. CDR3 sequence (DNA): TGTGCCAGCAGCCAAAGGACAGGGGTAAAGAATTCACCCCTCCACTTT. Encoded protein: CASSQRTGVKNSPLHF.

The chain links TRBV21-1 to TRBJ2-3; the listed D gene, TRBD2, was not tested against the DNA. TRBV21-1 is an annotated pseudogene. CDR3 length: 19 residues. The DNA for the CDR3 is TGTGCCAGCAGCAAAGCGAGGCCACCCGAGGCGCACCACGACGATACGCAGTATTTT. Protein: CASSKARPPEAHHDDTQYF.

This clone has more than one count but fewer than ten. This chain joins TRBV7-9 and TRBJ1-5; 7 positions agree with TRBD1. From germline, CDR1 is SEHNR and CDR2 FQNEAQ (reference sequence). The CDR3 has 16 amino acids. V gave up 4 bases and J gave up 0 bases; unmatched junction bases: 6. In DNA, the CDR3 is TGTGCCAGCAGCTCGGGGACAGCAAATAGCAATCAGCCCCAGCATTTT. It yields the protein CASSSGTANSNQPQHF.

The chain uses TRBV19 and TRBJ2-3; 7 bases agree with TRBD2. V shed 5 bases, J shed 1 base, and the junction held 9 bases outside the gene matches. CDR1 LNHDA and CDR2 SQIVND come from the germline V gene (reference sequence). The CDR3 is 16 amino acids. CDR3 in DNA: TGTGCCAGTAGTCCCTCGAGGGGAGGGGGCACAGATACGCAGTATTTT. It yields the protein CASSPSRGGGTDTQYF.

The chain joins TRBV5-4 to TRBJ1-6; the D gene is possibly TRBD1 (6 bases). Trimming pared 6 bases from V and 1 base from J, leaving 14 bases between. Germline V lookup: CDR1 SGHNT, CDR2 YYREEE (reference sequence). The CDR3 length is 16 residues. The chain's CDR3 is CASTRTAPSYNSPLHF. CDR3 nucleotides: TGTGCCAGCACAAGGACAGCGCCTTCCTATAATTCACCCCTCCACTTT.

The chain recombines TRBV7-2 with TRBJ2-3, with D uncertain. V was clipped by 4 bases and J by 8 bases, with 13 bases between them. The germline CDR1 and CDR2 sequences are SGHTA and FQGNSA. This CDR3 spans 13 amino acids. The CDR3 DNA sequence: TGTGCCAGCAGCTCCACCCTAGAGGTTACGCAGTATTTT. Translating it yields CASSSTLEVTQYF.

The chain uses TRBV7-9 and TRBJ1-2; 9 nucleotides agree with TRBD1. The CDR3 is made up of 13 amino acids. V gave up 4 bases and J gave up 8 bases; unmatched junction bases: 5. Germline V gene sequence: CDR1 SEHNR, CDR2 FQNEAQ (reference sequence). The CDR3 DNA follows: TGTGCCAGCAGCTCGACAGGGGGACGGGGCTACACCTTC. It is translated as CASSSTGGRGYTF.

The CDR3 sequence is CASRRINRVQETQYF. Written as DNA, the CDR3 is TGTGCCAGCAGACGAATAAACAGGGTCCAAGAGACCCAGTACTTC. This chain joins TRBV2 and TRBJ2-5, with TRBD1 as a possible D gene (6 bases). Germline CDR1 is SNHLY and CDR2 is FYNNEI. Deletions cut 6 bases from V and 1 base from J, with 15 bases between. The CDR3 spans 15 residues.

The chain has TRBV4-1 and TRBJ2-5, with TRBD1 matching 7 bases. The CDR3 spans 15 residues. V trimming: 4 bases; J trimming: 4 bases; junction bases outside the gene matches: 9. Germline V gene sequence: CDR1 MGHRA, CDR2 YSYEKL. The CDR3 sequence: CASSPQGGQLETQYF. The CDR3 nucleotides are TGCGCCAGCAGCCCCCAAGGGGGACAGCTAGAGACCCAGTACTTC.